Reported below is one T cell receptor beta chain. The antigen is unknown. The CDR3 totals 14 residues. Germline CDR1 is MNHNY and CDR2 is SVGAGI (reference sequence). The ends were cut back, 6 bases at V and 5 bases at J, with 16 bases in the middle. The sample belongs to a study of cytomegalovirus exposure and HLA in healthy donors. Generated by immunoSEQ multiplex PCR, the TCRdb table keeps only in-frame clones and is missing some. The sample yields 150,000 or so clones, roughly 90% seen once. Points from the study as a whole: The authors enumerated roughly 180 TCR beta chains as linked to cytomegalovirus. Most TCRs appeared rarely, but some public TCRs recurred in many donors.

This TCR was sampled from a man between 18 and 35 years old in good health and CMV-seropositive. The sequencing sample was made of PBMCs. This chain uses TRBV6-6 with TRBJ1-2; D possibly corresponds to TRBD1 (5 bases). Here the CDR3 DNA reads TGTGCCAGCAGCTCCTCCGACAGACCTTATGGCTACACCTTC. Protein product: CASSSSDRPYGYTF.